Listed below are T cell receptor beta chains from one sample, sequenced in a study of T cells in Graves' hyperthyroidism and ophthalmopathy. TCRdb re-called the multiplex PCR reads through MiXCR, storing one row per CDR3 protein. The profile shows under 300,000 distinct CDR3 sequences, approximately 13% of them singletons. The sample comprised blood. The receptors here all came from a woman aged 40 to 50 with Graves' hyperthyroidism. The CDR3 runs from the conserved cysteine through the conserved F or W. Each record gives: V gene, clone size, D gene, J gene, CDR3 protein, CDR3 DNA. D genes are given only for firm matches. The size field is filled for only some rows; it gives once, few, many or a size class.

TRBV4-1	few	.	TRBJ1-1	CASTMLGTVNTEAFF	TGCGCCAGCACTATGTTGGGGACGGTGAACACTGAAGCTTTCTTT
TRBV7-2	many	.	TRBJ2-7	CASSWDRYEQYF	TGTGCCAGCAGCTGGGATCGCTACGAGCAGTACTTC
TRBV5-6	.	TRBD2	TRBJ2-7	CASSSPHGRANEQYF	TGTGCCAGCAGCTCCCCGCACGGGAGGGCCAACGAGCAGTACTTC
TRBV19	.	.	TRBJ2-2	CASSIKRSTGELFF	TGTGCCAGTAGTATAAAGCGGAGCACCGGGGAGCTGTTTTTT
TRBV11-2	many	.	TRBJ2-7	CASRQGQDEQYF	TGTGCCAGCAGGCAGGGGCAGGACGAGCAGTACTTC
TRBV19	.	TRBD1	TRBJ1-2	CASSTGTVGGYTF	TGTGCCAGTAGTACAGGGACAGTGGGTGGCTACACCTTC
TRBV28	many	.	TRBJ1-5	CASSNWSNQPQHF	TGTGCCAGCAGTAACTGGAGCAATCAGCCCCAGCATTTT
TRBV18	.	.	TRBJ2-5	CASSPKERPRETQYF	TGTGCCAGCTCACCAAAAGAGCGTCCCAGAGAGACCCAGTACTTC
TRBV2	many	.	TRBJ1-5	CASSDRVSGQPQHF	TGTGCCAGCAGTGACAGGGTTTCAGGTCAGCCCCAGCATTTT
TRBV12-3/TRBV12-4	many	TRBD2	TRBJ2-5	CASSLGEGTQYF	TGTGCCAGCAGTTTAGGGGAGGGAACCCAGTACTTC
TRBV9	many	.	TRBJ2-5	CASSVAEGGETQYF	TGTGCCAGCAGCGTAGCGGAGGGGGGAGAGACCCAGTACTTC
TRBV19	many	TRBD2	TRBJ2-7	CASLDTSGRSEQYF	TGTGCCAGCCTCGATACTAGCGGGAGAAGCGAGCAGTACTTC
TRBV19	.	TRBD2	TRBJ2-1	CASSLRTSGNPSRHEQFF	TGTGCCAGTAGTTTAAGGACTAGCGGGAACCCCTCAAGGCATGAGCAGTTCTTC
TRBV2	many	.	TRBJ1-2	CASKPPNYGYTF	TGTGCCAGCAAGCCGCCCAACTATGGCTACACCTTC
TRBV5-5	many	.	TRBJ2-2	CASRTGYTGELFF	TGTGCCAGCAGAACAGGATACACCGGGGAGCTGTTTTTT
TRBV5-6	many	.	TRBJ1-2	CASSLLPGDGYTF	TGTGCCAGCAGCCTCCTGCCAGGGGACGGCTACACCTTC
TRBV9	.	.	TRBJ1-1	CASSGESEAFF	TGTGCCAGCAGCGGCGAATCTGAAGCTTTCTTT
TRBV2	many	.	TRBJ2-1	CASSEAVSIEVEQFF	TGTGCCAGCAGTGAAGCTGTGTCGATAGAGGTCGAGCAGTTCTTC
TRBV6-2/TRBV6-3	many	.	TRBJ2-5	CASTRTSQETQYF	TGTGCCAGCACCCGGACTTCTCAAGAGACCCAGTACTTC
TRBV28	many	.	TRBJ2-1	CASSLFAPEEQFF	TGTGCCAGCAGTTTATTCGCCCCGGAGGAGCAGTTCTTC
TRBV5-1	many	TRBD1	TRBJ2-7	CASSRQGEYEQYF	TGCGCCAGCAGTCGACAGGGCGAATACGAGCAGTACTTC
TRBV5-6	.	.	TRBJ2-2	CASSLEHGELFF	TGTGCCAGCAGCTTGGAACACGGGGAGCTGTTTTTT
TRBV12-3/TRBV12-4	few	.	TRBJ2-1	CASSPIRVPYNEQFF	TGTGCCAGCAGCCCTATTAGGGTTCCCTACAATGAGCAGTTCTTC
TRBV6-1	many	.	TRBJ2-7	CASRQGRGPNLYEQYF	TGTGCCAGCAGACAAGGTCGAGGCCCCAACCTATACGAGCAGTACTTC
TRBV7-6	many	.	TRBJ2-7	CASSPGLVEQYF	TGTGCCAGCAGCCCAGGACTGGTCGAGCAGTACTTC
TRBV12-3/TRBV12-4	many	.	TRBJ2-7	CASSIRDPGGYEQYF	TGTGCCAGCAGCATCCGGGACCCCGGGGGATACGAGCAGTACTTC
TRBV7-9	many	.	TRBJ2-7	CASSTWTGPGYEQYF	TGTGCCAGCAGCACCTGGACGGGCCCTGGCTACGAGCAGTACTTC
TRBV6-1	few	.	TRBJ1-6	CASTDWENSPLHF	TGTGCCAGCACCGACTGGGAAAATTCACCCCTCCACTTT
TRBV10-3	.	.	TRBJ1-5	CAIWDGPYSNQPQHF	TGTGCCATCTGGGACGGACCTTATAGCAATCAGCCCCAGCATTTT
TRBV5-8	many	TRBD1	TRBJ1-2	CASSHPGQGNYGYTF	TGTGCCAGCAGCCATCCGGGACAGGGAAACTATGGCTACACCTTC
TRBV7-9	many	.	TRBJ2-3	CASSLRAGTTDTQYF	TGTGCCAGCAGCTTACGGGCCGGGACCACAGATACGCAGTATTTT
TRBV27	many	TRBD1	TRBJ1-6	CASTGTGVSPLHF	TGTGCCAGCACCGGGACAGGGGTCTCACCCCTCCACTTT
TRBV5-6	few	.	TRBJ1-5	CASTSWGRSNQPQHF	TGTGCCAGCACCTCTTGGGGGAGGAGCAATCAGCCCCAGCATTTT
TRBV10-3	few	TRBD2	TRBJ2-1	CAISESSGGFDNEQFF	TGTGCCATCAGTGAGTCTTCGGGAGGATTCGACAATGAGCAGTTCTTC
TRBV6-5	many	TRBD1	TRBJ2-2	CASSYGDRNTGELFF	TGTGCCAGCAGTTACGGGGACAGGAACACCGGGGAGCTGTTTTTT
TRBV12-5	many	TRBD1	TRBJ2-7	CASGTGVAYEQYF	TGTGCTAGTGGGACAGGGGTAGCCTACGAGCAGTACTTC
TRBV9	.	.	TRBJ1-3	CASGRSGNTIYF	TGTGCCAGCGGCCGGTCTGGAAACACCATATATTTT
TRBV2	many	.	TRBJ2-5	CASVAGRETQYF	TGTGCCAGCGTTGCTGGGCGGGAGACCCAGTACTTC
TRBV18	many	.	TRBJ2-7	CASSETGTLSEQYF	TGTGCCAGCTCCGAGACCGGGACCCTTAGCGAGCAGTACTTC
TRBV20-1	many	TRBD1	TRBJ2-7	CSALRPGTGPTHEQYF	TGCAGTGCTCTCCGCCCCGGGACAGGGCCCACACACGAGCAGTACTTC
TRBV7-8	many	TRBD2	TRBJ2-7	CASSSRTSGSLEQYF	TGTGCCAGCAGCTCACGGACTAGCGGGAGCCTCGAGCAGTACTTC
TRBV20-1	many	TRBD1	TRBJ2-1	CSATTGTGYNEQFF	TGCAGTGCTACCACCGGGACAGGTTACAATGAGCAGTTCTTC
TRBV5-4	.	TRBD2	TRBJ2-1	CASSLAGGVHNEQFF	TGTGCCAGCAGCTTAGCGGGAGGAGTCCACAATGAGCAGTTCTTC
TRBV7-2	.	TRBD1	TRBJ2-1	CASSSGTGAFSYNEQFF	TGTGCCAGCAGCTCGGGGACAGGGGCCTTCTCCTACAATGAGCAGTTCTTC
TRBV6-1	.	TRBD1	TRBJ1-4	CASSGGQGGEKLFF	TGTGCCAGCAGTGGGGGACAGGGAGGAGAAAAACTGTTTTTT
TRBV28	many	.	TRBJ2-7	CASILPDRSSYEQYF	TGTGCCAGCATTCTACCGGACCGGAGCTCCTACGAGCAGTACTTC
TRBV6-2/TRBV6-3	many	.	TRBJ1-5	CASSKQDQPQHF	TGTGCCAGCAGTAAACAGGATCAGCCCCAGCATTTT
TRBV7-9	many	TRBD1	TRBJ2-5	CASSMPGQGNYF	TGTGCCAGCAGCATGCCGGGACAGGGAAACTACTTC
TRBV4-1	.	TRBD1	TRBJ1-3	CASSQAGGSGNTIYF	TGCGCCAGCAGCCAAGCAGGGGGCAGTGGAAACACCATATATTTT
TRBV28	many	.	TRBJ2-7	CASSVNSPDDEQYF	TGTGCCAGCAGCGTAAACTCGCCGGACGACGAGCAGTACTTC
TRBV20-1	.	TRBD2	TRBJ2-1	CSASRTSGGEQFF	TGCAGTGCCAGTCGAACTAGCGGGGGTGAGCAGTTCTTC